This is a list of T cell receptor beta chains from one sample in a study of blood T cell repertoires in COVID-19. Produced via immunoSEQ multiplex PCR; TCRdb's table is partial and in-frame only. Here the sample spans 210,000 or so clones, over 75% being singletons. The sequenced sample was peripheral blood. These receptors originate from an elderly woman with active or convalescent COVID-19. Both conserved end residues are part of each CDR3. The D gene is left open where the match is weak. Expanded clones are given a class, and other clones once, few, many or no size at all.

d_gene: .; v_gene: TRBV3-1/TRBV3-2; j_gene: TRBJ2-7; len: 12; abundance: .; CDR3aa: CASSQMGGEQYF; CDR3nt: TGTGCCAGCAGCCAAATGGGAGGCGAGCAGTACTTC
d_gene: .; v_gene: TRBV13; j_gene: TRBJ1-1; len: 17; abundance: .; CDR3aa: CASSLGLSRTRNTEAFF; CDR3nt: TGTGCCAGCAGCTTAGGCCTTTCCCGGACACGGAACACTGAAGCTTTCTTT
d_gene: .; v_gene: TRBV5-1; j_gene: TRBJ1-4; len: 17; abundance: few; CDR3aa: CASSKGDGGVANEKLFF; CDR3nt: TGCGCCAGCAGCAAAGGCGACGGAGGGGTGGCTAATGAAAAACTGTTTTTT
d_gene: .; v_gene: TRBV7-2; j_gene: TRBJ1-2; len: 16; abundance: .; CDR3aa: CASSLMGRGLNYGYTF; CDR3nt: TGTGCCAGCAGCTTGATGGGGAGGGGACTCAACTATGGCTACACCTTC
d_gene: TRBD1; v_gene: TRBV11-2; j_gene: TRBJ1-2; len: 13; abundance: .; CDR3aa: CASSPRAGGGYTF; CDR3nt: TGTGCCAGCAGCCCCCGGGCAGGGGGTGGCTACACCTTC
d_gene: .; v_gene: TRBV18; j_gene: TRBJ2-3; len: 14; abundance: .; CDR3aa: CASSPSGLTDTQYF; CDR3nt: TGTGCCAGCTCACCGAGCGGCCTCACAGATACGCAGTATTTT
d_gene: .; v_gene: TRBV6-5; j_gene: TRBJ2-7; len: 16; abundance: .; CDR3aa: CASSYGSGVPTYEQYF; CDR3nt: TGTGCCAGCAGTTACGGTTCAGGGGTACCTACCTACGAGCAGTACTTC
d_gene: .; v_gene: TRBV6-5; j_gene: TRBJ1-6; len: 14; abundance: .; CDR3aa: CASTLLVSNSPLHF; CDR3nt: TGTGCCAGTACTCTTCTGGTTTCTAATTCACCCCTCCACTTT
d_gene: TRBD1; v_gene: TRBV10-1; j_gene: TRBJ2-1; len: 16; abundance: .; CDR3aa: CATSKKSRDRVNEQFF; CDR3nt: TGCGCCACCTCTAAAAAATCCAGGGACAGAGTCAATGAGCAGTTCTTC
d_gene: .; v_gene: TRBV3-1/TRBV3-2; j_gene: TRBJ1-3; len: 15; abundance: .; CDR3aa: CASSQVFSSGNTIYF; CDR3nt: TGTGCCAGCAGCCAAGTCTTCTCTTCTGGAAACACCATATATTTT
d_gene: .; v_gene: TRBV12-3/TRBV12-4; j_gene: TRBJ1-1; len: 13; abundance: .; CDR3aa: CASSFFRGSEAFF; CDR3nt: TGTGCCAGCAGTTTTTTTAGGGGGTCTGAAGCTTTCTTT
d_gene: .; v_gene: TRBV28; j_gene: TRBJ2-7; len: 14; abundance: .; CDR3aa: CASSLAGPSYEQYF; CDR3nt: TGTGCCAGCAGTTTAGCGGGGCCCTCCTACGAGCAGTACTTC
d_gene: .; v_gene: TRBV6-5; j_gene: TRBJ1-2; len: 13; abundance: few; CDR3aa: CASSYSVQGGYTF; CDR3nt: TGTGCCAGCAGTTACTCGGTCCAGGGAGGCTACACCTTC
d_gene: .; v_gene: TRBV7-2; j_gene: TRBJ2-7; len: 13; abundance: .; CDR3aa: CASRRDSNYEQYF; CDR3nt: TGTGCCAGCAGACGGGACTCCAACTACGAGCAGTACTTC
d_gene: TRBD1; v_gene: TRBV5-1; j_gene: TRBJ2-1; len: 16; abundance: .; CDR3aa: CASSRSGQESYNEQFF; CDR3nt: TGCGCCAGCAGCCGTTCTGGACAGGAATCCTACAATGAGCAGTTCTTC
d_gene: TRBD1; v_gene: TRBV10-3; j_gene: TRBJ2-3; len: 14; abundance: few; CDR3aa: CATMGQGGGDTQYF; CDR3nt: TGTGCCACGATGGGACAGGGCGGGGGAGATACGCAGTATTTT
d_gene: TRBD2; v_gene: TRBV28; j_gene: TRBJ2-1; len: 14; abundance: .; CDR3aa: CASSALSGDNEQFF; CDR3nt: TGTGCCAGCAGTGCACTAAGCGGGGACAATGAGCAGTTCTTC
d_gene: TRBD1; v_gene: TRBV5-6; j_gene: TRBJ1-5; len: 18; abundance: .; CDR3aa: CASSLSPGQGGQDQPQHF; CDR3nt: TGTGCCAGCAGCTTGTCCCCGGGACAGGGAGGTCAAGATCAGCCCCAGCATTTT
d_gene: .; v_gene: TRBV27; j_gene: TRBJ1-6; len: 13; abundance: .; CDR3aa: CASSSERDSPLHF; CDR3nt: TGTGCCAGCAGTTCCGAGCGGGATTCACCCCTCCACTTT
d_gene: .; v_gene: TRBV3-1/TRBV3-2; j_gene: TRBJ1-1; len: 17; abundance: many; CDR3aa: CASSQDPGGAWNTEAFF; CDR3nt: TGTGCCAGCAGCCAAGATCCGGGGGGCGCATGGAACACTGAAGCTTTCTTT
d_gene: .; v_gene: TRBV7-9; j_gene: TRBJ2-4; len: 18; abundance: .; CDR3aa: CASDRGQKFFLAKNIQYF; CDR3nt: TGTGCCAGCGATAGGGGTCAAAAATTTTTTCTAGCCAAAAACATTCAGTACTTC
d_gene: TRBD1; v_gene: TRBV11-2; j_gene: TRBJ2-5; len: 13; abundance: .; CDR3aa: CASSSRTGTAQYF; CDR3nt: TGTGCCAGCAGCTCCCGGACAGGGACGGCCCAGTACTTC
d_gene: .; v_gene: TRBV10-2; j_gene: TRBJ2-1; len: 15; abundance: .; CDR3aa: CASGPGGLPYNEQFF; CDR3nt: TGCGCCAGCGGACCCGGGGGGCTTCCCTACAATGAGCAGTTCTTC
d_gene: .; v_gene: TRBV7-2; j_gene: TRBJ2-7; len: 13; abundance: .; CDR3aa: CARGGAPSYEQYF; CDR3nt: TGTGCCAGGGGGGGGGCCCCCTCCTACGAGCAGTACTTC
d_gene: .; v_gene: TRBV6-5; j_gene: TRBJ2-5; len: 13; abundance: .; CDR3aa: CASILTAAETQYF; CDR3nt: TGTGCCAGCATTTTGACAGCAGCTGAGACCCAGTACTTC